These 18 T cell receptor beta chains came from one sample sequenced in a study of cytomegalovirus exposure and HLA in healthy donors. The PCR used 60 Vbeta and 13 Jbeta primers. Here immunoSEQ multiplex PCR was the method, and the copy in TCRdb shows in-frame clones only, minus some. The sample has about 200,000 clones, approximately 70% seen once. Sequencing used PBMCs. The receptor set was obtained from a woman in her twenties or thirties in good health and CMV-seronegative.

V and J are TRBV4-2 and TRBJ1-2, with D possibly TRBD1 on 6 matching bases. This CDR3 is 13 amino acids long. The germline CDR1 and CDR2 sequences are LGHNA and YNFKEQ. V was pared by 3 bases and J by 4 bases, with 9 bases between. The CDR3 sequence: CASSQKQGYGYTF. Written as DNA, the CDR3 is TGTGCCAGCAGCCAGAAACAGGGCTATGGCTACACCTTC.

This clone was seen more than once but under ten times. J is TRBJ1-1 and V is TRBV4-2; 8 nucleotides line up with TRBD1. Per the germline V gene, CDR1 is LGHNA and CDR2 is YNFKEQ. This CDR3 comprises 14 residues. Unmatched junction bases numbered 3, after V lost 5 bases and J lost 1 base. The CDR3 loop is CASSEQGENTEAFF. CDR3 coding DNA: TGTGCCAGCAGCGAACAGGGGGAGAACACTGAAGCTTTCTTT.

The CDR3 sequence is CASSQGQGGNYGYTF. The CDR3 nucleotides read TGCGCCAGCAGCCAAGGGCAGGGGGGAAACTATGGCTACACCTTC. This chain uses TRBV4-1 with TRBJ1-2, with TRBD1 matching 7 bases. The CDR3 length is 15 residues. V was clipped by 1 base and J by 2 bases; unmatched bases: 4. Per the germline V gene, CDR1 is MGHRA and CDR2 is YSYEKL.

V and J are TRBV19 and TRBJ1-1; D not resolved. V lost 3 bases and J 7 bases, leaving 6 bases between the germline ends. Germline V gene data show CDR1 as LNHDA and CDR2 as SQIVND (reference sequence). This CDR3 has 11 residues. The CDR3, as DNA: TGTGCCAGTAGTATGGAGATTGAAGCTTTCTTT. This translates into CASSMEIEAFF.

CDR3 coding DNA: TGTGCCAGCAGTGAATATTGGCACTCTGGGGCCAACGTCCTGACTTTC. Translating it yields CASSEYWHSGANVLTF. The chain is built from TRBV6-1 and TRBJ2-6; D gene ambiguous. Trimming took off 2 bases at V and 0 bases at J, with 8 bases between the two ends. Germline loops: CDR1 MNHNS, CDR2 SASEGT. The CDR3 runs 16 residues.

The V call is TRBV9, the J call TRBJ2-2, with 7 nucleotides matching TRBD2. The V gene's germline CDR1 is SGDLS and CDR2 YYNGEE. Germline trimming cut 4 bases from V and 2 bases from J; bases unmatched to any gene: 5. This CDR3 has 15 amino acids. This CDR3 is CASSKSGANTGELFF. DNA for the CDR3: TGTGCCAGCAGCAAGAGCGGGGCTAACACCGGGGAGCTGTTTTTT. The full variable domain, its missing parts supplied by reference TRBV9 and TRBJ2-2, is DSGVTQTPKHLITATGQRVTLRCSPRSGDLSVYWYQQSLDQGLQFLIQYYNGEERAKGNILERFSAQQFPDLHSELNLSSLELGDSALYFCASSKSGANTGELFFGEGSRLTVL.

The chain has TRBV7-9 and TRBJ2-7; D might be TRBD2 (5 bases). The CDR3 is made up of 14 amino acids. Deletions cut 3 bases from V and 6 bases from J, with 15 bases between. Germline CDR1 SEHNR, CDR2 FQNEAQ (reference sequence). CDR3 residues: CASSLTNLAGEQYF. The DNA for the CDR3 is TGTGCCAGCAGCTTGACAAACCTAGCAGGCGAGCAGTACTTC.

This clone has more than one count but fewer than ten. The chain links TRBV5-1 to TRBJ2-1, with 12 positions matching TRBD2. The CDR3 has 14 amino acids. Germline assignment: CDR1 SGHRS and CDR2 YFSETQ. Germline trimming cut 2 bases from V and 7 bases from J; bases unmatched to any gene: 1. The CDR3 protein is CASSFGLAGNEQFF. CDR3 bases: TGCGCCAGCAGCTTCGGACTAGCGGGGAATGAGCAGTTCTTC.

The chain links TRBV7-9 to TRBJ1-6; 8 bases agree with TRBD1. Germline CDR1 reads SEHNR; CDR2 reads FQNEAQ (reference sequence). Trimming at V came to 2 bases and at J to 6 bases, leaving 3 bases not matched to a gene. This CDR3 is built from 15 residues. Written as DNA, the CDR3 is TGTGCCAGCAGCTTACAGGGGGCTGTTAATTCACCCCTCCACTTT. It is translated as CASSLQGAVNSPLHF.

In nucleotides, the CDR3 is TGTGCCAGCAGGACGGGGGGGACGGCTAGCAATCAGCCCCAGCATTTT. Translation gives CASRTGGTASNQPQHF. This chain uses TRBV2 with TRBJ1-5; D is perhaps TRBD1 (5 bases). The CDR3 has 16 residues. The V and J ends lost 6 bases and 0 bases respectively, with 15 bases between them. Germline V gene lookup returns CDR1 SNHLY and CDR2 FYNNEI.

This chain's CDR3 is CASSERDSSYNEQFF. The DNA for the CDR3 is TGTGCCAGCAGTGAGCGGGACAGCTCCTACAATGAGCAGTTCTTC. The J gene is TRBJ2-1, the V gene TRBV6-1; a possible D gene is TRBD1 (7 bases). The V end lost 3 bases, the J end lost 0 bases, and 9 bases lay between the germline ends. The CDR3 totals 15 residues. CDR1 and CDR2 from the germline V gene are MNHNS and SASEGT.

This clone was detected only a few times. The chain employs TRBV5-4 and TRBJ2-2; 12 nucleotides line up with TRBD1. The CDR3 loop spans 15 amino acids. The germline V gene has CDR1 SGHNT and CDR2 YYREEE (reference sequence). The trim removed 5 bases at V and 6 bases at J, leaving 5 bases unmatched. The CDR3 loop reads CASRGTGGFSGELFF. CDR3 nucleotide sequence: TGTGCCAGCAGGGGGACAGGGGGCTTCTCCGGGGAGCTGTTTTTT. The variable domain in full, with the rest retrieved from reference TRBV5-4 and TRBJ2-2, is ETGVTQSPTHLIKTRGQQVTLRCSSQSGHNTVSWYQQALGQGPQFIFQYYREEENGRGNFPPRFSGLQFPNYSSELNVNALELDDSALYLCASRGTGGFSGELFFGEGSRLTVL.

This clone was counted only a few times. CDR3 bases: TGTGCCTCCAAACGACTAGCGGGGACCACAGATACGCAGTATTTT. It specifies CASKRLAGTTDTQYF. The chain uses TRBV2 and TRBJ2-3; 11 bases are a match to TRBD2. The CDR3 has 15 residues. The J segment lost 2 bases and the V segment lost 11 bases, leaving 9 bases of the junction unmatched. Germline V lookup: CDR1 SNHLY, CDR2 FYNNEI.

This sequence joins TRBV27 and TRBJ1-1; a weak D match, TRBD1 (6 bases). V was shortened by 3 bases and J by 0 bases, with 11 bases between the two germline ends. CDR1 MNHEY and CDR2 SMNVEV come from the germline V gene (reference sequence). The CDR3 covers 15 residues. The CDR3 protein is CASSFQPGVNTEAFF. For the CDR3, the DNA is TGTGCCAGCAGTTTTCAGCCAGGGGTGAACACTGAAGCTTTCTTT.

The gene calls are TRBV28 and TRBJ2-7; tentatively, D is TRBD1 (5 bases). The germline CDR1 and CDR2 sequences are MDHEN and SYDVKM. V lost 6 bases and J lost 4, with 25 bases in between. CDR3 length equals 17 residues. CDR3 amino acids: CASRGSTFSSRVYEQYF. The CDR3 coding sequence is TGTGCCAGCAGAGGTTCCACCTTTAGCTCCAGGGTTTACGAGCAGTACTTC.

The DNA for the CDR3 is TGTGCCAGCTCACTGCCGACTAGCGAAGCTTTCTTT. Protein product: CASSLPTSEAFF. The rearrangement joins TRBV18 to TRBJ1-1; D not certain. Germline V gene lookup returns CDR1 KGHSH and CDR2 LQKENI. This CDR3 has 12 amino acids. The germline V and J ends were trimmed by 4 bases and 8 bases, with 11 bases remaining between them.

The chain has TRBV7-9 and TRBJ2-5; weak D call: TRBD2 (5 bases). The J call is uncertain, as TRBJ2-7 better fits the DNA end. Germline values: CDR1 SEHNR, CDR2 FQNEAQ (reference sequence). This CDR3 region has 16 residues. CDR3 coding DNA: TGTGCCAGCAGCTTAGCTGGTCGGGGAGTTAATTACGAGCAGTACTTC. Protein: CASSLAGRGVNYEQYF.

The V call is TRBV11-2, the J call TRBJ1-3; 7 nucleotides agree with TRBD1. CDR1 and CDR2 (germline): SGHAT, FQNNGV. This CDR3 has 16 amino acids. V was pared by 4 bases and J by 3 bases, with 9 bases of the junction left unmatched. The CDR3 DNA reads TGTGCCAGCAGCTCACGACAGGGAATATTTGGAAACACCATATATTTT. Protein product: CASSSRQGIFGNTIYF. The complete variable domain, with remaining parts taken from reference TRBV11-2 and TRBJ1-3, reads EAGVAQSPRYKIIEKRQSVAFWCNPISGHATLYWYQQILGQGPKLLIQFQNNGVVDDSQLPKDRFSAERLKGVDSTLKIQPAKLEDSAVYLCASSSRQGIFGNTIYFGEGSWLTVV.